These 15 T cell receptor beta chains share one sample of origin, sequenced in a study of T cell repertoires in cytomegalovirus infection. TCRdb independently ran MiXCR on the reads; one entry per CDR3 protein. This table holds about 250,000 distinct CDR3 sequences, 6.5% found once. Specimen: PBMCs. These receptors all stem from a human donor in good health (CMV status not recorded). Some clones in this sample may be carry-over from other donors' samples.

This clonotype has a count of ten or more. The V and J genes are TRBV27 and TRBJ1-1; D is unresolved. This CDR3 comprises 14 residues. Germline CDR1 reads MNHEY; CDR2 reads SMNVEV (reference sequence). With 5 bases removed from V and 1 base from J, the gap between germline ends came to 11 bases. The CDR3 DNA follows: TGTGCCAGCAGTCCTCAACACCCGAACACTGAAGCTTTCTTT. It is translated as CASSPQHPNTEAFF.

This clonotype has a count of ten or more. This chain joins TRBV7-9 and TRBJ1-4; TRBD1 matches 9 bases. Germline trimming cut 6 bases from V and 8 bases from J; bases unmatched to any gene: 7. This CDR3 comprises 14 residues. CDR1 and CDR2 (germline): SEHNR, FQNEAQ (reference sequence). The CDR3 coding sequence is TGTGCCAGCAGTTGGACAGGGGCGGGGGAAAAACTGTTTTTT. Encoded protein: CASSWTGAGEKLFF.

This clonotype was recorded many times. CDR3 sequence reads: CASEGFSGTGVTGANVLTF. The CDR3, as DNA: TGTGCCAGTGAGGGGTTTTCCGGGACAGGGGTAACTGGGGCCAACGTCCTGACTTTC. V and J are TRBV19 and TRBJ2-6, with 10 bases matching TRBD1. J gave up 2 bases and V 8 bases, and 15 bases lay outside the gene matches. The CDR3 contains 19 residues. Germline V gene lookup returns CDR1 LNHDA and CDR2 SQIVND (reference sequence). The whole variable domain, filled in from reference TRBV19 and TRBJ2-6, reads DGGITQSPKYLFRKEGQNVTLSCEQNLNHDAMYWYRQDPGQGLRLIYYSQIVNDFQKGDIAEGYSVSREKKESFPLTVTSAQKNPTAFYLCASEGFSGTGVTGANVLTFGAGSRLTVL.

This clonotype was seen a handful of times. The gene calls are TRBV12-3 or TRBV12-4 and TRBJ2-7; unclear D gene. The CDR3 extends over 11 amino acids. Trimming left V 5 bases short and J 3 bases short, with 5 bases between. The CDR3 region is CASSINYEQYF. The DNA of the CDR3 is TGTGCCAGCAGTATTAACTACGAGCAGTACTTC.

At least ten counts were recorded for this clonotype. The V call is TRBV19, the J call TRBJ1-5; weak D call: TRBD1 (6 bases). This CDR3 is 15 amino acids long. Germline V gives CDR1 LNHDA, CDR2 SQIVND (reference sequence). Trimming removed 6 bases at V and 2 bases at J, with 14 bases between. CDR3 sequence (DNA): TGTGCCAGTAGATTCGGGGGGCAGGGCAATCAGCCCCAGCATTTT. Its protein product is CASRFGGQGNQPQHF.

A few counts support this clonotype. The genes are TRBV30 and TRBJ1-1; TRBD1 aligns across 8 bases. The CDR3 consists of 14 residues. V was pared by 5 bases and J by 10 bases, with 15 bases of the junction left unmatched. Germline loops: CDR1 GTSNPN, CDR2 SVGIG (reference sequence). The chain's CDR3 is CAWASRTGKNGAFF. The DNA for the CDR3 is TGTGCCTGGGCCTCCCGGACAGGGAAAAATGGAGCTTTCTTT.

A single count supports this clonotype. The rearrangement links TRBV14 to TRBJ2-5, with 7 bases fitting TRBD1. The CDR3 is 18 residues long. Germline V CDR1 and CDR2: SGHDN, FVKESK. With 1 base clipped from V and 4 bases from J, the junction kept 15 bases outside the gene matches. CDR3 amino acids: CASSQVERGTVVGETQYF. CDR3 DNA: TGTGCCAGCAGCCAAGTGGAGCGAGGGACAGTGGTCGGAGAGACCCAGTACTTC.

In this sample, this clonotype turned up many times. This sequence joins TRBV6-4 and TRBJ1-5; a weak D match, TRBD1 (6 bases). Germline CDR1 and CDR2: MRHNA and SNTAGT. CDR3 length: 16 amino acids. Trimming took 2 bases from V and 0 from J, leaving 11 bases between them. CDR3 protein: CASSDQGRDSNQPQHF. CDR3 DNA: TGTGCCAGCAGTGACCAGGGGCGGGATAGCAATCAGCCCCAGCATTTT.

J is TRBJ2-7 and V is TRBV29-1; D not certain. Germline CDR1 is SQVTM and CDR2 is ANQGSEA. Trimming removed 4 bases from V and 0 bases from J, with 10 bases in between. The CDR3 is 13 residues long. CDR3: CSVVNSLSYEQYF. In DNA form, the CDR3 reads TGCAGCGTTGTAAACAGCCTCTCCTACGAGCAGTACTTC.

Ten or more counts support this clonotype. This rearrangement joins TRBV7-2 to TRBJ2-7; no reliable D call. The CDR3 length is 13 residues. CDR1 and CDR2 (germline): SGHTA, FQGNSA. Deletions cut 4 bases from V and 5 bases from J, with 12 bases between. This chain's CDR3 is CASSYKVANEQYF. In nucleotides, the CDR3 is TGTGCCAGCAGCTATAAGGTTGCGAACGAGCAGTACTTC.

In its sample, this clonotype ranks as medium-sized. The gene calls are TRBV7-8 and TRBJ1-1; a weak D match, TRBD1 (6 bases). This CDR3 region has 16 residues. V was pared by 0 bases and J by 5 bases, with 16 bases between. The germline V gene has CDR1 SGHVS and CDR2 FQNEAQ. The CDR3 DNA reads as TGTGCCAGCAGCTTAGCGGATAGGGGGTTGCGTACTGAAGCTTTCTTT. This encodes CASSLADRGLRTEAFF.

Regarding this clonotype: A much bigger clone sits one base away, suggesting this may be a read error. In nucleotides, the CDR3 is TGTGCCAGCAGTGATGTAATCAATGAGCAGTTCTTC. Amino acid sequence: CASSDVINEQFF. The V gene is TRBV28, the J gene TRBJ2-1; D unclear. In germline, CDR1 is MDHEN, CDR2 SYDVKM. CDR3 length equals 12 residues. V lost 5 bases to trimming and J lost 6 bases, with 8 bases between them.

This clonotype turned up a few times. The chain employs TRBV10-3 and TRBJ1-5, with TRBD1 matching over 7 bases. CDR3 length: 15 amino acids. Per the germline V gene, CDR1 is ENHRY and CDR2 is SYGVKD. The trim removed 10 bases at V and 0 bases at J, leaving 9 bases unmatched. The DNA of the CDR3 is TGTGCCACGAGAACAGGGGAGAGTAGCAATCAGCCCCAGCATTTT. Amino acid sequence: CATRTGESSNQPQHF.

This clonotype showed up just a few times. In DNA, the CDR3 is TGCAGTGCTGCCACTCACAGGGGGCATTCCTACAATGAGCAGTTCTTC. This codes for CSAATHRGHSYNEQFF. The chain is built from TRBV20-1 and TRBJ2-1, with 9 bases identical to TRBD1. V was pared by 5 bases and J by 1 base, with 9 bases of the junction left unmatched. CDR3 length: 16 amino acids. CDR1 and CDR2 (germline): DFQATT, SNEGSKA (reference sequence).

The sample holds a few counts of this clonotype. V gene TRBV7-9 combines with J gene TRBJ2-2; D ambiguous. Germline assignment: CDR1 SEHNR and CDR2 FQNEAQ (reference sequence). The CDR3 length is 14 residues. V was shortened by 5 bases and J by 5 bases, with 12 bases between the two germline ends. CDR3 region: CASSPAGATGELFF. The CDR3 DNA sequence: TGTGCCAGCAGCCCTGCAGGAGCAACCGGGGAGCTGTTTTTT.